This TCR beta chain emerged from a study of blood T cell repertoires in COVID-19. Overall study context: COVID-19 samples, acute and convalescent, were from the United States, Italy and Spain. The analysed material was cDNA or gDNA that came from T cells, B-cell-depleted T cells, or PBMCs.

TCRdb keeps only in-frame clones here, not all; method: immunoSEQ multiplex PCR. The profile covers more than 110,000 clones, with almost 85% appearing a single time and 4.5% to 5.5% taken by the ten largest. Recruitment covered about 25 US areas and drew participants whose ages spanned roughly 18 to 95 years. Donors were grouped by their self-reported clinical history. Between the trimmed V and J ends, which lost 3 bases and 1 base, there was a span of 13 bases. Per germline, CDR1 LNHDA and CDR2 SQIVND (reference sequence). CDR3 length: 15 amino acids. The sample consisted of PBMCs or T cells enriched from blood (not recorded which). The chain is built from TRBV19 and TRBJ2-7; D is ambiguous. This clonotype originated in a man in his forties or fifties with acute COVID-19. The CDR3 region is CASSIQFGQSYEQYF. The CDR3 nucleotides read TGTGCCAGTAGTATCCAATTTGGGCAGTCCTACGAGCAGTACTTC.